This T cell receptor beta chain was observed in a study of response to subunit inactivated influenza vaccine. Germline loops: CDR1 MNHNS, CDR2 SASEGT. The CDR3 extends over 16 amino acids. Losses at the gene ends were 3 bases for V and 4 bases for J; bases not matched to a gene: 6. Whole-study results and caveats: New T cells are recruited in small numbers by each seasonal influenza vaccination, according to the authors' suggestion.

TCRdb processed the RT-PCR reads anew with MiXCR; each CDR3 protein has one entry. Of about 700,000 distinct CDR3 sequences in the sample, around 14% were seen once. On this clonotype itself: Its antigen is unknown.

This TCR derives from a man between 45 and 60 years old who received an inactivated influenza vaccine. The chain joins TRBV6-1 to TRBJ2-1, with 10 positions matching TRBD2. Sequenced material: PBMCs from blood, taken less than 13 days after vaccination. CDR3 DNA sequence: TGTGCCAGCAGTGATGAGACTAGCGGGTTTTACAATGAGCAGTTCTTC. Translation gives CASSDETSGFYNEQFF.